This is a list of T cell receptor beta chains from one sample in a study of cytomegalovirus exposure and HLA in healthy donors. Sequenced by immunoSEQ multiplex PCR; TCRdb stores in-frame clones only, minus some. The sample contains approximately 140,000 clones, 73% of which appear only once. The sequenced sample was PBMCs. These receptors all stem from a human donor in good health. Each CDR3 is given with its conserved first and last residue. D genes are given only for firm matches. Expanded clones are given a class, and other clones once, few, many or no size at all.

TRBV6-5	.	.	TRBJ2-7	TGTGCCAGCAAGGCAGGGCCGGTCTACGAGCAGTACTTC	CASKAGPVYEQYF
TRBV5-1	.	.	TRBJ1-5	TGCGCCAGCAGCCTCGACACGAATCAGCCCCAGCATTTT	CASSLDTNQPQHF
TRBV7-6	.	.	TRBJ1-3	TGTGCCAGCATCCCTGGGGGGGCAGAAGGAAACACCATATATTTT	CASIPGGAEGNTIYF
TRBV6-1	.	.	TRBJ2-3	TGTGCCAGCAGTGAATATTACGGGTCCACAGATACGCAGTATTTT	CASSEYYGSTDTQYF
TRBV27	.	.	TRBJ2-3	TGTGCCAGCAGTTTGACCGGGGATCTCACAGATACGCAGTATTTT	CASSLTGDLTDTQYF
TRBV4-1	few	.	TRBJ2-7	TGCGCCAGCAGCCAGAGACAGGGAGGAGCGCAGTACTTC	CASSQRQGGAQYF
TRBV5-1	.	TRBD1	TRBJ1-1	TGCGCCAGCAGCTTGGGACTACAGGGGGTGGCTGAAGCTTTCTTT	CASSLGLQGVAEAFF
TRBV7-8	once	.	TRBJ2-1	TGTGCCAGCTCGGGAAACAATGAGCAGTTCTTC	CASSGNNEQFF
TRBV27	.	.	TRBJ1-2	TGTGCCAGCAGTTTATCGAAAGGGGGAGCTAACTATGGCTACACCTTC	CASSLSKGGANYGYTF
TRBV27	.	.	TRBJ1-1	TGTGCCAGCAGTTTATCTGGGGGGAGGGTCACTGAAGCTTTCTTT	CASSLSGGRVTEAFF
TRBV5-1	.	TRBD2	TRBJ2-3	TGCGCCAGCAGTCAAGAACCTAGCGGGGGAACGCAGTATTTT	CASSQEPSGGTQYF
TRBV2	few	.	TRBJ2-1	TGTTACAGCACGGGGTTTGAGGAGTTCTTC	CYSTGFEEFF
TRBV5-1	.	.	TRBJ2-1	TGCGCCAGCAGCTTACAGGGGAGGTCGGACAATGAGCAGTTCTTC	CASSLQGRSDNEQFF
TRBV5-1	.	TRBD2	TRBJ2-7	TGCGCCAGCAGCTTGGCCTTTGCGGGAGGATCCTACGAGCAGTACTTC	CASSLAFAGGSYEQYF
TRBV9	few	TRBD2	TRBJ2-1	TGTGCCAGCCAACCCGGGACTATGAAGAATGAGCAGTTCTTC	CASQPGTMKNEQFF
TRBV5-1	.	TRBD1	TRBJ1-1	TGCGCCAGCAGCTCCCGCCGGGACAGGGGAACTGAAGCTTTCTTT	CASSSRRDRGTEAFF
TRBV6-1	.	.	TRBJ2-5	TGTGCCAGCAGTGGGCTGACAACATCTGAGCAGTACTTC	CASSGLTTSEQYF
TRBV4-2	many	TRBD2	TRBJ2-1	TGTGCCAGCAGCCCAGCGATGGGCCTAGCGGGGAATGAGCAGTTCTTC	CASSPAMGLAGNEQFF
TRBV6-1	.	TRBD1	TRBJ1-1	TGTGCCAGCAGTTGGACAGGACAAGAAGCCTTCTTT	CASSWTGQEAFF
TRBV9	.	.	TRBJ2-2	TGTGCCAGCAGCGTAGCTTCTAGGGAGCTGTTTTTT	CASSVASRELFF
TRBV30	few	TRBD1	TRBJ2-7	TGTGCCTGGAGTGCCGACAGGGGCCCCCAGTACGAGCAGTACTTC	CAWSADRGPQYEQYF
TRBV6-5	.	TRBD2	TRBJ2-7	TGTGCCAGCAGTTATAAGCGGGAGGGCTACGAGCAGTACTTC	CASSYKREGYEQYF
TRBV4-1	.	.	TRBJ1-1	TGCGCCAGCAGCCAGCACAGTGGCACTGAAGCTTTCTTT	CASSQHSGTEAFF
TRBV7-2	.	TRBD2	TRBJ2-7	TGTGCCAGCAGCAGGAGCGGGAGGGCGGGCGAGCAGTACTTC	CASSRSGRAGEQYF
TRBV5-6	.	.	TRBJ1-5	TGTGCCAGCAGCTTGGGAGGGCTAGGTCAGCCCCAGCATTTT	CASSLGGLGQPQHF
TRBV2	few	TRBD1	TRBJ1-2	TGTGCCAGCAGTGGACAGGGGCACTATGGCTACACCTTC	CASSGQGHYGYTF
TRBV18	few	.	TRBJ2-1	TGTGCCAGCTCACCCCCCTTCTCCTACAATGAGCAGTTCTTC	CASSPPFSYNEQFF
TRBV5-1	.	TRBD1	TRBJ2-2	TGCGCCAGCAGCTCGTCAGGGGGCTTTGCCGGGGAGCTGTTTTTT	CASSSSGGFAGELFF
TRBV2	few	TRBD2	TRBJ2-7	TGTGCCAGCAGTGAATTTCTAGCGGGAGCGGGGGAGCAGTACTTC	CASSEFLAGAGEQYF
TRBV5-8	few	.	TRBJ1-2	TGTGCCAGCAGCTTGCCTTCAGTCTATGGCTACACCTTC	CASSLPSVYGYTF
TRBV10-1	.	.	TRBJ1-3	TGCGCCAGCAGTGGGACAGACGAGGCGGGAAACACCATATATTTT	CASSGTDEAGNTIYF
TRBV7-6	.	.	TRBJ1-3	TGTGCCAGCAGCCCTTCCGGGGACTCTGGAAACACCATATATTTT	CASSPSGDSGNTIYF
TRBV5-4	.	.	TRBJ2-7	TGTGCCAGCAGCTTGGGGAGACCGGGACACCGCTACGAGCAGTACTTC	CASSLGRPGHRYEQYF
TRBV10-2	.	TRBD1	TRBJ1-5	TGCGCCAGCAGTGAGTCCGGCAGGGGGAGCAATCAGCCCCAGCATTTT	CASSESGRGSNQPQHF
TRBV5-4	.	TRBD2	TRBJ2-3	TGTGCCAGCAGCTTGGTATCGGGGGGGGCAGATACGCAGTATTTT	CASSLVSGGADTQYF
TRBV19	.	.	TRBJ1-1	TGTGCCAGTAGTCACGGGGTGGGGACTGAAGCTTTCTTT	CASSHGVGTEAFF
TRBV6-4	once	TRBD1	TRBJ2-2	TGTGCCAGCAGTGACGTACAGGGGGACAGCGGGGAGCTGTTTTTT	CASSDVQGDSGELFF
TRBV30	.	TRBD2	TRBJ2-3	TGTGCCTGGAGTGGGCGGGAGGGCCGGGGGGCAGATACGCAGTATTTT	CAWSGREGRGADTQYF